This TCR beta chain appears in the sequencing data of a study of T cells in Graves' hyperthyroidism and ophthalmopathy. Study-wide points: The model forecast ophthalmopathy, anticipating it by a median around 6.5 months before onset.

This clonotype was counted at least ten times. Its antigen remains unknown. Amplified TCR beta CDR3 regions came from RNA transcripts. First-round RT-PCR targeting the TCR CDR3 was performed with the HTBI primer set. TCRdb re-called the multiplex PCR reads through MiXCR, storing one row per CDR3 protein. This repertoire shows fewer than 550,000 distinct CDR3 sequences, about 15% found once; its top ten account for approximately 14%. Graves' hyperthyroidism was deemed stable given no ophthalmopathy progression within 18 months. Diagnostic decisions used clinical symptoms, serum thyroxine and TRAb, thyroid ultrasound and orbital computed tomography. V dropped 2 bases and J dropped 4 bases, with 20 bases sitting between them. Germline CDR1 reads MNHNS; CDR2 reads SASEGT. CDR3 length: 18 amino acids.

This TCR derives from a woman under 30 with Graves' hyperthyroidism. Source material: blood. V gene TRBV6-1 combines with J gene TRBJ2-2, with D perhaps being TRBD1 or TRBD2 (6 bases each). CDR3 protein: CASSEQEGGPGGTGELFF. The CDR3, as DNA: TGTGCCAGCAGTGAACAGGAGGGGGGTCCCGGGGGCACCGGGGAGCTGTTTTTT.